This TCR beta chain derives from a study of regulatory T cells in long-lasting Graves disease (dated by TCRdb to the early 2020s). In terms of the full investigation: Patients with newly diagnosed Graves' disease had been on antithyroid drugs for under 3 months. A total of about 33 samples underwent TCR sequencing, from roughly 13 patients with persistent Graves' disease and some 20 patients with newly diagnosed Graves' disease. The study was registered as a clinical trial and conducted in China. Peripheral blood TCR sequencing and RNA sequencing compared persistent Graves' disease patients with newly diagnosed Graves' disease patients.

The study at large found these results: A larger number of public clonotypes was shared among persistent patients (approximately 3,000) than among newly diagnosed patients (around 870). Compared with newly diagnosed patients, patients with persistent Graves' disease had lower TCR Shannon entropy and fewer highly expanded clones, which suggests clonal expansion. Sequencing and analysis were restricted to the TCR beta chain. Peripheral blood alone was examined, since thyroid tissue, which constituted the primary lesion, could not be accessed. The authors acknowledged the small sample size as a limitation that may reduce accuracy.

This clonotype occurred many times. Its antigen is not yet known. Mismatch with germline at one junction end may stem from a read error. Library preparation was by multiplex PCR. Sequencing instrument: Illumina HiSeq 4000. iRepertoire HTBI primers and Arm-PCR amplification of CDR3 regions were used to construct TCR beta libraries. Before sequencing, the PCR products underwent gel purification. Per the source publication's procedure: Gene usage analysis of CDR3 amino acid clonotypes used the 60 to 75 TRBV and about 14 TRBJ segments found across samples. COPE and FqMerger were used to merge filtered high-quality paired reads into contigs. BLAST was used to align contigs to IMGT TRBV, TRBD and TRBJ reference genes, with CDR3 defined following IMGT. Any clonotype with a frequency above 0.1% was classified as a highly expanded clone. Shannon entropy was used to measure repertoire diversity, and the Gini coefficient was used to measure V-J evenness. Clonotypes shared by more than one individual were considered public. TCRdb handled the public reads itself, with Q25 trimming in fastp and clone calling in MiXCR, and kept productive beta chains. Each entry is one CDR3 protein sequence, shown with its most common DNA and genes. TCRdb's processing, not the study's, gives the V and J calls here. For this sample the table gives 200,000 to 250,000 distinct CDR3 sequences, of which about 16% were detected only once. The top ten hold roughly a fifth of the sample.

The time point tag for this specimen amounts to: newly diagnosed GD, antithyroid drugs for less than 3 months. For both TCR sequencing and RNA sequencing, RNA was extracted from PBMCs using TRIzol. The diagnosis of Graves' disease followed American Thyroid Association guidelines. Patients were recruited from an endocrinology department in Xi'an, China. Each patient gave about 9.1 milliliters of peripheral blood, collected in an EDTA anticoagulant tube. Ficoll Paque Plus density gradient separation was used to isolate PBMCs, and no additional T cell sorting was done. An Agilent 2100 Bioanalyzer and agarose gel were used to check RNA quality, while a NanoDrop 2000 measured RNA concentration. The TCR comes from a female donor with Graves disease. Here the sequenced sample was peripheral blood mononuclear cells (PBMCs), taken at new diagnosis, from a patient treated with antithyroid drugs.

Here is the DNA: TGTGCCAACTCACCACCGAGCACTGGAACCCAGTACTTC. It is translated as CANSPPSTGTQYF. The rearrangement joined TRBV18 to TRBJ2-5; no D gene is confidently identified. From cysteine to phenylalanine, the CDR3 is 13 amino acids long. CDR3 DNA only is kept here, 39 bases in frame from base 1. CDR1 and CDR2 were assigned from the germline V gene as KGHSH and LQKENI.